This is a list of T cell receptor beta chains from one sample in a study of monozygotic twins with inflammatory bowel disease. TCRdb reprocessed the 5' RACE reads, with one entry per CDR3 protein and no DNA. Here the sample table reports a few hundred thousand distinct CDR3 sequences. The sample taken for sequencing was blood. The source of these receptors is a human donor with ulcerative colitis or Crohn's disease, or a healthy co-twin of an affected twin (not recorded which). Both conserved end residues are part of each CDR3.

J gene | V gene | CDR3 protein
TRBJ1-4 | TRBV19 | CASKPPGEKLFF
TRBJ1-1 | TRBV21-1 | CASSPSRVEAFF
TRBJ2-1 | TRBV20-1 | CSARDNLAGGQRDEQFF
TRBJ1-1 | TRBV7-8 | CASSRDRGNTEAFF
TRBJ2-1 | TRBV2 | CASSPYSPSQFF
TRBJ2-1 | TRBV7-2 | CASREGGPLNEQFF
TRBJ1-6 | TRBV5-1 | CASSPGGGGNSPLHF
TRBJ1-5 | TRBV19 | CASARRWHSLNQPQHF
TRBJ1-2 | TRBV5-4 | CASSQDKNYGYTF
TRBJ1-6 | TRBV18 | CASSPPGRIASNSPLHF
TRBJ1-1 | TRBV5-1 | CASSLVGASEEAFF
TRBJ2-7 | TRBV5-1 | CASSLRGDRYEQYF
TRBJ2-3 | TRBV5-1 | CASSFLGPPTDTQYF
TRBJ1-5 | TRBV21-1 | CASKLRARQPQHF
TRBJ1-5 | TRBV20-1 | CSARDLRGGGPARGQPQHF
TRBJ1-2 | TRBV10-3 | CAISETENYGYTF
TRBJ1-5 | TRBV24-1 | CATSDLSGKPQHF
TRBJ2-7 | TRBV5-1 | CASKSHPTGTVSYEQYF